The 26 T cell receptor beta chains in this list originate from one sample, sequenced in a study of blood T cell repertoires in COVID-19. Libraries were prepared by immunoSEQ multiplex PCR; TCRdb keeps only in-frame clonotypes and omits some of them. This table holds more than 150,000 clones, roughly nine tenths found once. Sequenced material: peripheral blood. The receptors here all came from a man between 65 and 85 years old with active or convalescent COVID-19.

This CDR3 is CASSKTSGAVSDTQYF. The CDR3 DNA follows: TGTGCCAGTAGTAAAACTAGCGGGGCGGTAAGTGATACGCAGTATTTT. The chain joins TRBV19 to TRBJ2-3, with 10 bases fitting TRBD2. From germline, CDR1 is LNHDA and CDR2 SQIVND (reference sequence). This CDR3 is built from 16 residues. Trimming cost V 4 bases and J 6 bases; bases outside gene matches: 10.

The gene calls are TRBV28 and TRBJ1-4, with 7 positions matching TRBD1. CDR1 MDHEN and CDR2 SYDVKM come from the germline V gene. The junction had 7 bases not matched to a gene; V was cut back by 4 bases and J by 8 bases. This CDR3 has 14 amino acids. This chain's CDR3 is CASSSQDRREKLFF. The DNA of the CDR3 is TGTGCCAGCAGTTCCCAGGACAGGAGGGAAAAACTGTTTTTT.

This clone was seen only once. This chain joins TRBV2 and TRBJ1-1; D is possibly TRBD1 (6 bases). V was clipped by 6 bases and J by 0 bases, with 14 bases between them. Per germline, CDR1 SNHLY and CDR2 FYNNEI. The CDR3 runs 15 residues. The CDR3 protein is CASRGWGTLNTEAFF. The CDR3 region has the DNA TGTGCCAGCAGGGGATGGGGGACATTGAACACTGAAGCTTTCTTT.

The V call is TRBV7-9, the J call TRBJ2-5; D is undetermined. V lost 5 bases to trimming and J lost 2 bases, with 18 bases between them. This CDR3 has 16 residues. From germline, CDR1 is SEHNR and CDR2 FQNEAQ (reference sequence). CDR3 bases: TGTGCCAGCAGCCCAACACTACATACCCCACAAGAGACCCAGTACTTC. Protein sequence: CASSPTLHTPQETQYF.

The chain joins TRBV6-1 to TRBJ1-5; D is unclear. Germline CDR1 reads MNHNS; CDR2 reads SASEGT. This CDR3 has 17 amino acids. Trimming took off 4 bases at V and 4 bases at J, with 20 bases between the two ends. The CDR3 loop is CASSVLYLGGGNQPQHF. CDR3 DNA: TGTGCCAGCAGTGTACTATATCTGGGTGGTGGGAATCAGCCCCAGCATTTT.

The DNA of the CDR3 is TGCGCCAGCAGCTTGGAGGGGACAGGGGTAGGCTACACCTTC. Translation: CASSLEGTGVGYTF. The V call is TRBV5-1, the J call TRBJ1-2; 10 nucleotides agree with TRBD1. V dropped 0 bases and J dropped 8; count of bases not matched to a gene: 4. The CDR3 loop spans 14 amino acids. CDR1 is SGHRS, CDR2 YFSETQ, per germline. Full variable domain (rest looked up from reference TRBV5-1 and TRBJ1-2): KAGVTQTPRYLIKTRGQQVTLSCSPISGHRSVSWYQQTPGQGLQFLFEYFSETQRNKGNFPGRFSGRQFSNSRSEMNVSTLELGDSALYLCASSLEGTGVGYTFGSGTRLTVV.

The DNA for the CDR3 is TGTGCCAGCTCTTTGGCGGATTCACCCCTCCACTTT. Protein product: CASSLADSPLHF. The rearrangement joins TRBV18 to TRBJ1-6, with no clear D. The germline V gene encodes CDR1 KGHSH and CDR2 LQKENI. V gave up 6 bases and J gave up 8 bases, with 8 bases separating them. This CDR3 is built from 12 residues.

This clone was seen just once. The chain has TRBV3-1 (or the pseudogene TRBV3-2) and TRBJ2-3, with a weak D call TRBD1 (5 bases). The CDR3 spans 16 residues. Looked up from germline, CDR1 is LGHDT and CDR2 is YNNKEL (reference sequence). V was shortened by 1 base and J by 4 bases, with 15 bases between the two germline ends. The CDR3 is CASSQVWQGVADTQYF. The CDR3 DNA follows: TGTGCCAGCAGCCAAGTCTGGCAGGGCGTCGCAGATACGCAGTATTTT.

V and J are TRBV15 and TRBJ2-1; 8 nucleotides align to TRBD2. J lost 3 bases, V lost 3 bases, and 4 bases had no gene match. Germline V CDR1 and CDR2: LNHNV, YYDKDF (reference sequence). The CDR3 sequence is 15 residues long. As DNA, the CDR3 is TGTGCCACCAGCAGCTCGAGCGGGGGCTACAATGAGCAGTTCTTC. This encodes CATSSSSGGYNEQFF. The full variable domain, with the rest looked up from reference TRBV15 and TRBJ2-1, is DAMVIQNPRYQVTQFGKPVTLSCSQTLNHNVMYWYQQKSSQAPKLLFHYYDKDFNNEADTPDNFQSRRPNTSFCFLDIRSPGLGDTAMYLCATSSSSGGYNEQFFGPGTRLTVL.

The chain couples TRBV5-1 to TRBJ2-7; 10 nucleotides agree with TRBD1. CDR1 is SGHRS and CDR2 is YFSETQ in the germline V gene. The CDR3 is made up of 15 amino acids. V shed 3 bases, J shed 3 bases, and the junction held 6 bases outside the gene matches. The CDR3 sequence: CASSSGGQGFYEQYF. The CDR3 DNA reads TGCGCCAGCAGCTCAGGGGGACAGGGGTTCTACGAGCAGTACTTC. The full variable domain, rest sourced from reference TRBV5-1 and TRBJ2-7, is KAGVTQTPRYLIKTRGQQVTLSCSPISGHRSVSWYQQTPGQGLQFLFEYFSETQRNKGNFPGRFSGRQFSNSRSEMNVSTLELGDSALYLCASSSGGQGFYEQYFGPGTRLTVT.

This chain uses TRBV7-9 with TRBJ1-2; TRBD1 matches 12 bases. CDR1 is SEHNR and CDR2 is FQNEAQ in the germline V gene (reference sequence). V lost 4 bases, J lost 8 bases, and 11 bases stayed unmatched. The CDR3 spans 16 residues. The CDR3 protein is CASSSVPGQGAGGYTF. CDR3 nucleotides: TGTGCCAGCAGCTCCGTCCCGGGACAGGGGGCGGGGGGCTACACCTTC.

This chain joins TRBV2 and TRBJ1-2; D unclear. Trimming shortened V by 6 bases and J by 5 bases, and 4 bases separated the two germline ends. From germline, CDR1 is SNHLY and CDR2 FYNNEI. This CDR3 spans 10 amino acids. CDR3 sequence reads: CASRAYGYTF. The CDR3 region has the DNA TGTGCCAGCAGGGCTTATGGCTACACCTTC. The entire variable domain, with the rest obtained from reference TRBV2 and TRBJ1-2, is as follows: EPEVTQTPSHQVTQMGQEVILRCVPISNHLYFYWYRQILGQKVEFLVSFYNNEISEKSEIFDDQFSVERPDGSNFTLKIRSTKLEDSAMYFCASRAYGYTFGSGTRLTVV.

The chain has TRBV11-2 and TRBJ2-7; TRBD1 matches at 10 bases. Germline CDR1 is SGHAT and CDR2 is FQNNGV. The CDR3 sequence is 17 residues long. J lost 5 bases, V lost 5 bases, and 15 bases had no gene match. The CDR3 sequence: CASSLVGTGAILNEQYF. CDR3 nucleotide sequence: TGTGCCAGCAGCCTCGTCGGGACAGGGGCCATTCTGAACGAGCAGTACTTC.

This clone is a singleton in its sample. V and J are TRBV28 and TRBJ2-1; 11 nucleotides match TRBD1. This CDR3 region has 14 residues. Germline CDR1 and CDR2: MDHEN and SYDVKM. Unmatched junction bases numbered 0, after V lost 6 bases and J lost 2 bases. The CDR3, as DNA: TGTGCCAGCAGGGGACAGGGGGCCTACAATGAGCAGTTCTTC. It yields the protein CASRGQGAYNEQFF. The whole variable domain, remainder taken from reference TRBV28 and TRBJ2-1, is DVKVTQSSRYLVKRTGEKVFLECVQDMDHENMFWYRQDPGLGLRLIYFSYDVKMKEKGDIPEGYSVSREKKERFSLILESASTNQTSMYLCASRGQGAYNEQFFGPGTRLTVL.

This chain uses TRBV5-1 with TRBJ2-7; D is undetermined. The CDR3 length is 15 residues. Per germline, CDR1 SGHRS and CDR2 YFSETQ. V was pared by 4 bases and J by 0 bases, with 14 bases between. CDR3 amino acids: CASSLGVTNSYEQYF. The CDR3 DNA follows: TGCGCCAGCAGCCTTGGCGTCACTAACTCCTACGAGCAGTACTTC.

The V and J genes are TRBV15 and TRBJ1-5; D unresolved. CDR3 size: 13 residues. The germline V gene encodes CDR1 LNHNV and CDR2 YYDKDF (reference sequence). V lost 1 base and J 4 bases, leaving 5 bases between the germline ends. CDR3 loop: CATSRAGNQPQHF. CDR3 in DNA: TGTGCCACCAGCAGAGCGGGAAATCAGCCCCAGCATTTT.

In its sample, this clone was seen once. CDR3 coding DNA: TGTGCCAGCAGCCGGGGGGGCAGGGGATCTGGAAAACTGTTTTTT. This codes for CASSRGGRGSGKLFF. The rearrangement uses TRBV6-6 and TRBJ1-4, with D maybe TRBD1 (6 bases). The V end was cut by 6 bases, the J end by 10 bases, with 21 bases between. The CDR3 totals 15 residues. Germline V gene data show CDR1 as MNHNY and CDR2 as SVGAGI (reference sequence).

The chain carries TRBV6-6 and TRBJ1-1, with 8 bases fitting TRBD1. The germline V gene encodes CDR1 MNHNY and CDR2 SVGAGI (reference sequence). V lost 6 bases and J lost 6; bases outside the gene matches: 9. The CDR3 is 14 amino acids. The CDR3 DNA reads TGTGCCAGCAGAAACGACAGGGGAGGTTCTGAAGCTTTCTTT. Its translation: CASRNDRGGSEAFF.

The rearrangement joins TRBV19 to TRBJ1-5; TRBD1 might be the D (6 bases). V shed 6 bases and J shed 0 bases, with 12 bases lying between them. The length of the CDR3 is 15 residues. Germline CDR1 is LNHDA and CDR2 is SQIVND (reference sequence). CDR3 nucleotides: TGTGCCAGTAGGGGGGCCATCACTAGCAATCAGCCCCAGCATTTT. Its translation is CASRGAITSNQPQHF.

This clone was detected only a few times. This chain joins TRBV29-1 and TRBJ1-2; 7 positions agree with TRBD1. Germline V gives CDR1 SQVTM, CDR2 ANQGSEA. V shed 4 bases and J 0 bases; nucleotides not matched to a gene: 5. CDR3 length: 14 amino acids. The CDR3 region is CSVAQGGANYGYTF. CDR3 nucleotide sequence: TGCAGCGTTGCGCAGGGGGGAGCTAACTATGGCTACACCTTC.

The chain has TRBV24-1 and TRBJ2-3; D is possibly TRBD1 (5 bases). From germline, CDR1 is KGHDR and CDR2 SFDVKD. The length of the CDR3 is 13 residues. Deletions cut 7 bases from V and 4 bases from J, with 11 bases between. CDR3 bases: TGTGCCACCAGCTCAGGGATCCCAGATACGCAGTATTTT. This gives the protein CATSSGIPDTQYF.

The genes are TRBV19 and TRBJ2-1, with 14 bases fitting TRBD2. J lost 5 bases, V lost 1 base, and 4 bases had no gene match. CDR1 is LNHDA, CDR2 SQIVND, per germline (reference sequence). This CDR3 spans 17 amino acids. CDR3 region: CASSIGGLAGDHNEQFF. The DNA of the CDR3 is TGTGCCAGTAGTATAGGGGGACTAGCGGGAGACCACAATGAGCAGTTCTTC.

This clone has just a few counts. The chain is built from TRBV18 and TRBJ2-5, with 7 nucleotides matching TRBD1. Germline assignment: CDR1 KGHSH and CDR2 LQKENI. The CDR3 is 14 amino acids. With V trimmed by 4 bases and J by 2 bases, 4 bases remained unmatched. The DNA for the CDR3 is TGTGCCAGCTCACAGGGGGCAGGACAAGAGACCCAGTACTTC. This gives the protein CASSQGAGQETQYF.

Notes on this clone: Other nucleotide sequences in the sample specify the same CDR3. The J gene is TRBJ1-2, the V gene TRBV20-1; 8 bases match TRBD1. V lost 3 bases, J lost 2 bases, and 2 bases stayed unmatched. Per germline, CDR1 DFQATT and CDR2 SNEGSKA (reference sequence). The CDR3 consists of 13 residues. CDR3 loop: CSASHRGNYGYTF. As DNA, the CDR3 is TGCAGTGCTAGTCACAGGGGGAACTATGGCTACACCTTC.

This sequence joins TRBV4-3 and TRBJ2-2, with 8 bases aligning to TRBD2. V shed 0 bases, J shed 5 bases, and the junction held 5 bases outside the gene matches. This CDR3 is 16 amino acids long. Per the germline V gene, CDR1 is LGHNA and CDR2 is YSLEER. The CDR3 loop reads CASSQDPGGRTGELFF. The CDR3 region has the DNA TGCGCCAGCAGCCAAGACCCGGGAGGGCGGACCGGGGAGCTGTTTTTT.

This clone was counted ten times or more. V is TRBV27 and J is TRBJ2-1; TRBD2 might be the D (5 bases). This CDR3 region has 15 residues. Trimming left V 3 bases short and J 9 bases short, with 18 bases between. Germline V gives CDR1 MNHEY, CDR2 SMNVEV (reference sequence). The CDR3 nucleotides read TGTGCCAGCAGTTTGAAATCTAGAGGGAAGGTTGAGCAGTTCTTC. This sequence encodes CASSLKSRGKVEQFF.